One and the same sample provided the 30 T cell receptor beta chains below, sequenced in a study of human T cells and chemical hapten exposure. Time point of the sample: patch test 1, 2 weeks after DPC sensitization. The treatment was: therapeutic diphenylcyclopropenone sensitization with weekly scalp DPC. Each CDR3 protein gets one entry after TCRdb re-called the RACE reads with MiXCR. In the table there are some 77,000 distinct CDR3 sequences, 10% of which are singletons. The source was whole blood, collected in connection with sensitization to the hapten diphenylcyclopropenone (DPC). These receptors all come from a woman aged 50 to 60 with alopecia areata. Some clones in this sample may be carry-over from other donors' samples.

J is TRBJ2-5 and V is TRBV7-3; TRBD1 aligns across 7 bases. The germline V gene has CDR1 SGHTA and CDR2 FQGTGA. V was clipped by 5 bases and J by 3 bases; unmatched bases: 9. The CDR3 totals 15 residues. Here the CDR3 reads CASSQSSDREETQYF. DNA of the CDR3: TGTGCCAGCAGCCAATCTTCCGACAGGGAAGAGACCCAGTACTTC.

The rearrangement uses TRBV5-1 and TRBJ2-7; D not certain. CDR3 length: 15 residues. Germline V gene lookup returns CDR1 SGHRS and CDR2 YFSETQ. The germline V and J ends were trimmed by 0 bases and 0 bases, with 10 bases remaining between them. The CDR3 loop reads CASSLGPTNSYEQYF. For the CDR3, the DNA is TGCGCCAGCAGCTTGGGGCCAACTAACTCCTACGAGCAGTACTTC.

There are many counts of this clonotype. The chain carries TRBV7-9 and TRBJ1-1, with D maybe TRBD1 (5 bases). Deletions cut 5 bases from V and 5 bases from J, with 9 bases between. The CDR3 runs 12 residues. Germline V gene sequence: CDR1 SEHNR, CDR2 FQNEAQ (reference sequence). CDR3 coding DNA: TGTGCCAGCAGCGCAGGGATTACTGAAGCTTTCTTT. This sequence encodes CASSAGITEAFF. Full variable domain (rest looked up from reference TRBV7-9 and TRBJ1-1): DTGVSQNPRHKITKRGQNVTFRCDPISEHNRLYWYRQTLGQGPEFLTYFQNEAQLEKSRLLSDRFSAERPKGSFSTLEIQRTEQGDSAMYLCASSAGITEAFFGQGTRLTVV.

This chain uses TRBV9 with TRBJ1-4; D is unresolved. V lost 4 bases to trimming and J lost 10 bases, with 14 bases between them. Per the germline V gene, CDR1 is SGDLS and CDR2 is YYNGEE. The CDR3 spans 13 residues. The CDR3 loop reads CASSPRGEAKLFF. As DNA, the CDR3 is TGTGCCAGCAGCCCCCGCGGGGAGGCAAAACTGTTTTTT.

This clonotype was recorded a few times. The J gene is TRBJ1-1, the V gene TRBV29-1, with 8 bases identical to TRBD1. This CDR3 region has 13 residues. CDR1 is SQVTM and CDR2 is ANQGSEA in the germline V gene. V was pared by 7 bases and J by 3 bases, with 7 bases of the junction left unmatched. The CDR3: CSASTGGDTEAFF. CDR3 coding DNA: TGCAGCGCCTCAACAGGGGGAGACACTGAAGCTTTCTTT.

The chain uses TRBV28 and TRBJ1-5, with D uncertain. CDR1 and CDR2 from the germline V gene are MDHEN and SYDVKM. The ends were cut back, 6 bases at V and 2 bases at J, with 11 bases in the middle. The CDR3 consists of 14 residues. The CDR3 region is CASRWGAGNQPQHF. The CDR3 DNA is TGTGCCAGCAGGTGGGGTGCTGGCAATCAGCCCCAGCATTTT.

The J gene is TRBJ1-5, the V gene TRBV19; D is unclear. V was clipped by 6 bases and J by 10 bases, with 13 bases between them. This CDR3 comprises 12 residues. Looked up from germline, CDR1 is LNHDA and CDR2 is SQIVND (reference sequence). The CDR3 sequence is CASSDQVIPQHF. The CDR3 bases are TGTGCCAGTAGCGACCAGGTAATACCCCAGCATTTT.

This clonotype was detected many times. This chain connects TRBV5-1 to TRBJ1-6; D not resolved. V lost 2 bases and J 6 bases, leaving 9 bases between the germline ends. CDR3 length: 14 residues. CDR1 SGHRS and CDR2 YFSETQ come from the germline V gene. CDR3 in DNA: TGCGCCAGCAGCTTCGGGGAGATTAATTCACCCCTCCACTTT. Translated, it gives CASSFGEINSPLHF.

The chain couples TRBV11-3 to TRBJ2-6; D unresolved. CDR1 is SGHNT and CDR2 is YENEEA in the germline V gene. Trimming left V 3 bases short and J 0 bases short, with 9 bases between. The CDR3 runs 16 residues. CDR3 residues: CASSFRASSGANVLTF. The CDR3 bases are TGTGCCAGCAGCTTTAGGGCTAGCTCTGGGGCCAACGTCCTGACTTTC.

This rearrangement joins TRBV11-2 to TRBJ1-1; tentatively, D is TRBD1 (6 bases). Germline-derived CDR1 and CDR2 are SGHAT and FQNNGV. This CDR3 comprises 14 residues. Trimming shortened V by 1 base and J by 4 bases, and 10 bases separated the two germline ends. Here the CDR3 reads CASSLGGQTTEAFF. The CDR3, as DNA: TGTGCCAGCAGCTTAGGGGGACAAACCACTGAAGCTTTCTTT.

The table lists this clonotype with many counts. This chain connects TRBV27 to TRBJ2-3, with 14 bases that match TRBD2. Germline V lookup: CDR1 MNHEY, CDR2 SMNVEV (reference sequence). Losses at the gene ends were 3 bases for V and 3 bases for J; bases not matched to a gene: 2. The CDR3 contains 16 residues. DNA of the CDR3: TGTGCCAGCAGTTTCGGACTAGCGGGAGGAACAGATACGCAGTATTTT. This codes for CASSFGLAGGTDTQYF.

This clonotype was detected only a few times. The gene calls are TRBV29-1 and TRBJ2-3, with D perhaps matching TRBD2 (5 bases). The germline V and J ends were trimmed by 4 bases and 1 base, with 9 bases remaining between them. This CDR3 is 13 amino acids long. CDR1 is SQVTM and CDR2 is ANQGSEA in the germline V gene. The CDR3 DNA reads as TGCAGCGTTGGGGAGTATGGCACAGATACGCAGTATTTT. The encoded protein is CSVGEYGTDTQYF.

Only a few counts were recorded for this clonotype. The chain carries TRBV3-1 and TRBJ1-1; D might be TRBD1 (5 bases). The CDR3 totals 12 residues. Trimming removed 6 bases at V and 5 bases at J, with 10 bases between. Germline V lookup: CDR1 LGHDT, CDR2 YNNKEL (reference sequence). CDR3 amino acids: CASSTGLTEAFF. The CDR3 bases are TGTGCCAGCAGTACAGGCCTAACTGAAGCTTTCTTT.

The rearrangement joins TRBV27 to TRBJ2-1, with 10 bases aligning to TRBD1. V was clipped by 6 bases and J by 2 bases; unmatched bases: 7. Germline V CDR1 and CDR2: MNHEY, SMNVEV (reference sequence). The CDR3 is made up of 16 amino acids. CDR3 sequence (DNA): TGTGCCAGCAGCCCGCCTGGACAGGGGGCCTACAATGAGCAGTTCTTC. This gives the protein CASSPPGQGAYNEQFF.

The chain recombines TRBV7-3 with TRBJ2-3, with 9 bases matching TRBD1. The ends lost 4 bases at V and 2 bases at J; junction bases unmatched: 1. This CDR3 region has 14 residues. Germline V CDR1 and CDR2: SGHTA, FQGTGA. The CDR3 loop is CASSWDRATDTQYF. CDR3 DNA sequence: TGTGCCAGCAGCTGGGACAGGGCCACAGATACGCAGTATTTT.

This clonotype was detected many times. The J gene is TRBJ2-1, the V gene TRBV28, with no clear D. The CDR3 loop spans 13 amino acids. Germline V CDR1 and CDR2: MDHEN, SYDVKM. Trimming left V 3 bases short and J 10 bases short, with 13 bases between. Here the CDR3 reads CASSFWRYHEQFF. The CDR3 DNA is TGTGCCAGCAGTTTTTGGCGGTACCACGAGCAGTTCTTC.

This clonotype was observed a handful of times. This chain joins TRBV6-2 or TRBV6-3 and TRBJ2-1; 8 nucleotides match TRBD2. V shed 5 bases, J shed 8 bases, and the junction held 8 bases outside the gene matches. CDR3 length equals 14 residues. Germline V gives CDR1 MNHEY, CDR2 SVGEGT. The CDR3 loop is CASSPGTRGDEQFF. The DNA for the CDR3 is TGTGCCAGCAGTCCGGGGACTAGGGGCGATGAGCAGTTCTTC.

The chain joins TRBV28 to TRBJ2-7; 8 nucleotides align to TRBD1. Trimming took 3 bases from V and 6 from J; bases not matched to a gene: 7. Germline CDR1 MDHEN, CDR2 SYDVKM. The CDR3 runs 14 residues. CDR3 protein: CASSLIQGAGEQYF. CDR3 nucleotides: TGTGCCAGCAGTTTGATTCAGGGGGCCGGCGAGCAGTACTTC.

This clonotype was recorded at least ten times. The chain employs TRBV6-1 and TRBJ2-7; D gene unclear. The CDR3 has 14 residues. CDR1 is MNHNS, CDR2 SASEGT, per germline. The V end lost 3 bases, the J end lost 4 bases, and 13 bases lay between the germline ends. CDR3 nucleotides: TGTGCCAGCAGTGACCGCGCGATCACTTACGAGCAGTACTTC. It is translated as CASSDRAITYEQYF.

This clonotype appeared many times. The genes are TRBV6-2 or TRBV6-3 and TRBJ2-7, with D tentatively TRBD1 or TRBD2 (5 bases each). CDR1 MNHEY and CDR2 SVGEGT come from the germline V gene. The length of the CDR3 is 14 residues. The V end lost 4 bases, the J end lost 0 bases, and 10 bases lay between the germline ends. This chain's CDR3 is CASSFGTASYEQYF. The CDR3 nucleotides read TGTGCCAGCAGTTTCGGGACGGCCTCCTACGAGCAGTACTTC.

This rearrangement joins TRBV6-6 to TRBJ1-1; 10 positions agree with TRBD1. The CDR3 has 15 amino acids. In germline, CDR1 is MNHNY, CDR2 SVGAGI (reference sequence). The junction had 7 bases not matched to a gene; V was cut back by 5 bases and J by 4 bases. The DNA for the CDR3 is TGTGCCAGCAGTCCCAGGGACAGGGGTTCCACTGAAGCTTTCTTT. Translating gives CASSPRDRGSTEAFF.

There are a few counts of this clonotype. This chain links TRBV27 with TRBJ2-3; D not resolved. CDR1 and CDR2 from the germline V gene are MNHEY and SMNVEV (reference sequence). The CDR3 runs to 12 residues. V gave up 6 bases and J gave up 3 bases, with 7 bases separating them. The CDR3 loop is CASRGWTDTQYF. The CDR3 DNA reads TGTGCCAGCAGAGGGTGGACAGATACGCAGTATTTT.

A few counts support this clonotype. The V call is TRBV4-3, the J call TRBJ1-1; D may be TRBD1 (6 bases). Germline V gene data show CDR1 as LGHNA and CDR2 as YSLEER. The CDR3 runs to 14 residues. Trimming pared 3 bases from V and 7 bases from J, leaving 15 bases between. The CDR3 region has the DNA TGCGCCAGCAGCCATAATTATCAGGACAGTGAAGCTTTCTTT. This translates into CASSHNYQDSEAFF.

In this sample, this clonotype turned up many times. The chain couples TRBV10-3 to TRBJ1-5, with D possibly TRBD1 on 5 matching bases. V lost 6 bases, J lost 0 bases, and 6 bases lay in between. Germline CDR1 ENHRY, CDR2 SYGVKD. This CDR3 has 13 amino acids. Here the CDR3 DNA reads TGTGCCATCAGGGACACTAGCAATCAGCCCCAGCATTTT. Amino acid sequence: CAIRDTSNQPQHF.

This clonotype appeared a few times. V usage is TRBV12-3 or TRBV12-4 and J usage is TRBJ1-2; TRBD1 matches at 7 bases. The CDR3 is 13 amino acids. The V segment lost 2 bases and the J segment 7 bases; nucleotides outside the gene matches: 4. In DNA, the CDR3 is TGTGCCAGCAGTTTACGACAGGGCGCTGGCTACACCTTC. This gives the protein CASSLRQGAGYTF.

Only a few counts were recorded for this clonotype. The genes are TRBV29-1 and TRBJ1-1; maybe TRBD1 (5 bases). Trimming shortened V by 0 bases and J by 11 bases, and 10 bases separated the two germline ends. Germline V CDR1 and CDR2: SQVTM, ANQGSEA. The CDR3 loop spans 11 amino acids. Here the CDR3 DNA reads TGCAGCGTTGAAGATCGGCGGGGCGCTTTCTTT. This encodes CSVEDRRGAFF.

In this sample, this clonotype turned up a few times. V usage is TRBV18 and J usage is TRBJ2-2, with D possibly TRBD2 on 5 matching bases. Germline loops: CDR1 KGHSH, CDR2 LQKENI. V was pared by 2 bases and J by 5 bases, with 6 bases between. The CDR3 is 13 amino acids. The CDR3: CASSPRETGELFF. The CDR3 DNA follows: TGTGCCAGCTCACCAAGGGAGACCGGGGAGCTGTTTTTT. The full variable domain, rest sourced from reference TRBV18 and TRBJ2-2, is NAGVMQNPRHLVRRRGQEARLRCSPMKGHSHVYWYRQLPEEGLKFMVYLQKENIIDESGMPKERFSAEFPKEGPSILRIQQVVRGDSAAYFCASSPRETGELFFGEGSRLTVL.

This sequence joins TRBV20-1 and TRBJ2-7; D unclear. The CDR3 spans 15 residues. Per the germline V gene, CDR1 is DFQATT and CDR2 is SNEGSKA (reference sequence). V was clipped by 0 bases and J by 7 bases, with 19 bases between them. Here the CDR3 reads CSARDSGYPSLEQYF. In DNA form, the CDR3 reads TGCAGTGCTAGAGATTCGGGCTATCCTTCTTTGGAGCAGTACTTC.

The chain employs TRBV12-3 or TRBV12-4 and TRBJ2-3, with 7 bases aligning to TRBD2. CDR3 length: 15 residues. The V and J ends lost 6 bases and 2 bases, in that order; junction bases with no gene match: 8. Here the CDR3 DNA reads TGTGCCAGCAGGTCCCCCGGGAGGCTCACAGATACGCAGTATTTT. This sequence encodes CASRSPGRLTDTQYF.

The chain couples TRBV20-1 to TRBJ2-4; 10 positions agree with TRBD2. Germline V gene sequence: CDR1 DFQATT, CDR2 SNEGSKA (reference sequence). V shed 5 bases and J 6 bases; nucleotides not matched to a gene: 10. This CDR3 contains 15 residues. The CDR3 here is CSAPAGVAGGNIQYF. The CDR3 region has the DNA TGCAGTGCTCCGGCAGGAGTAGCGGGAGGAAACATTCAGTACTTC.